This section outlines one T cell receptor (beta chain) sequence together with its context. Data came from immunoSEQ multiplex PCR; TCRdb stores just in-frame clones and leaves some out. In the table there are roughly 55,000 clones, around nine tenths of which are singletons. These data originate in a study of T cell responses to AZD1222 COVID-19 vaccine. In germline, CDR1 is KGHSH, CDR2 LQKENI. The V gene end was trimmed by 3 bases and the J gene end by 5 bases; junction bases not matched to a gene: 7. The CDR3 loop spans 15 amino acids. The sequence was collected from an adult in good health. The chain uses TRBV18 and TRBJ2-1, with 7 bases fitting TRBD1. Sample: peripheral blood, taken on day 0 of AZD1222 vaccination. In nucleotides, the CDR3 is TGTGCCAGCTCACCGCCGGGACAGCCGGACAATGAGCAGTTCTTC. Translating it yields CASSPPGQPDNEQFF.